Below are 8 T cell receptor beta chains sequenced from a single sample in a study of response to subunit inactivated influenza vaccine. Using its own MiXCR run on the RT-PCR reads, TCRdb lists one record per CDR3 protein. The sample carries almost 250,000 distinct CDR3 sequences, 10% to 15% recorded once. The input for sequencing was non-naive T cells sorted from PBMCs, taken 14 days before vaccination. Receptors were obtained from a man aged 50 or older who received an inactivated influenza vaccine.

The chain combines TRBV6-1 with TRBJ2-3; 14 nucleotides agree with TRBD2. Unmatched junction bases numbered 5, after V lost 7 bases and J lost 2 bases. The CDR3 spans 16 residues. CDR1 MNHNS and CDR2 SASEGT come from the germline V gene. CDR3 residues: CASTRTSGGHTDTQYF. CDR3 sequence (DNA): TGTGCCAGCACTCGGACTAGCGGGGGGCACACAGATACGCAGTATTTT.

The V and J genes are TRBV7-9 and TRBJ2-5; possibly TRBD2 for D (6 bases). With 5 bases removed from V and 5 bases from J, the gap between germline ends came to 15 bases. Germline assignment: CDR1 SEHNR and CDR2 FQNEAQ (reference sequence). The CDR3 contains 14 residues. DNA for the CDR3: TGTGCCAGCAGCCCGCGGGGATCTTGGGAGACCCAGTACTTC. Its translation: CASSPRGSWETQYF.

Concerning this clonotype: A much larger clone differs by one base, so this may be a read error. The rearrangement joins TRBV27 to TRBJ2-7; no clear D. The CDR3 is 17 residues long. The germline gives CDR1 MNHEY, CDR2 SMNVEV (reference sequence). The CDR3 DNA follows: TGTGCCAGCAGTTTATCGATGGCAGGATCCTTCTCCTACAAGCAGTACTTC. Its protein product is CASSLSMAGSFSYKQYF.

There are a few counts of this clonotype. The chain is built from TRBV5-5 and TRBJ2-5; 8 nucleotides match TRBD2. This CDR3 is built from 16 residues. V dropped 0 bases and J dropped 4; count of bases not matched to a gene: 8. From germline, CDR1 is SGHKS and CDR2 YYEKEE (reference sequence). CDR3 DNA sequence: TGTGCCAGCAGCTTGGACGCGGGGGGCCCACGAGAGACCCAGTACTTC. Translating it yields CASSLDAGGPRETQYF.

The chain recombines TRBV5-1 with TRBJ2-7, with D perhaps TRBD1 (7 bases). The CDR3 is 16 residues long. V gave up 7 bases and J gave up 3 bases, with 23 bases separating them. The germline CDR1 and CDR2 sequences are SGHRS and YFSETQ. In nucleotides, the CDR3 is TGCGCCAGCTCAGTACAGGCGGGTCAGGGGGGCTACGAGCAGTACTTC. Translation gives CASSVQAGQGGYEQYF.

The gene calls are TRBV20-1 and TRBJ2-7, with 11 bases identical to TRBD1. Germline V gene lookup returns CDR1 DFQATT and CDR2 SNEGSKA (reference sequence). The CDR3 runs to 16 residues. The V and J ends lost 2 bases and 2 bases, in that order; junction bases with no gene match: 8. CDR3 coding DNA: TGCAGTGCTAGAAACCCAACGGGACAGGGGGCCTACGAGCAGTACTTC. Its protein product is CSARNPTGQGAYEQYF.

This clonotype was seen only a few times. This rearrangement joins TRBV4-2 to TRBJ2-5, with 8 bases lining up with TRBD2. This CDR3 has 16 amino acids. Trimming removed 4 bases from V and 3 bases from J; junction bases left unmatched: 10. CDR1 is LGHNA and CDR2 is YNFKEQ in the germline V gene. The CDR3 region has the DNA TGTGCCAGCAGCCCCTGGCGGGGGGCTTCTGAAGAGACCCAGTACTTC. Translation: CASSPWRGASEETQYF.

The chain combines TRBV20-1 with TRBJ2-7; no firm D call. Germline values: CDR1 DFQATT, CDR2 SNEGSKA (reference sequence). The V end was cut by 3 bases, the J end by 2 bases, with 11 bases between. This CDR3 spans 13 amino acids. CDR3 sequence (DNA): TGCAGTGCTAGTACCGGGTGGACCTACGAGCAGTACTTC. It is translated as CSASTGWTYEQYF.